The 13 T cell receptor beta chains in this list originate from one sample, sequenced in a study of T cell repertoires in chronic hepatitis B. Here immunoSEQ multiplex PCR was the method, and the copy in TCRdb shows in-frame clones only, minus some. Here the sample spans 800 to 1,100 clones, under 80% being singletons. The sequencing input was total CD8+ T cells from PBMCs. These receptors were taken from a human donor with chronic hepatitis B virus infection.

V is TRBV27 and J is TRBJ2-7, with a weak D call TRBD1 (8 bases). The CDR3 totals 14 residues. Trimming shortened V by 6 bases and J by 2 bases, and 14 bases separated the two germline ends. Germline V gene lookup returns CDR1 MNHEY and CDR2 SMNVEV (reference sequence). Here the CDR3 reads CASSPQGGPYEQYF. The CDR3 coding sequence is TGTGCCAGCAGCCCACAGGGGGGGCCCTACGAGCAGTACTTC.

The chain uses TRBV11-2 and TRBJ2-3; 9 nucleotides agree with TRBD1. V trimming: 6 bases; J trimming: 2 bases; junction bases outside the gene matches: 9. The germline V gene encodes CDR1 SGHAT and CDR2 FQNNGV. CDR3 length equals 16 residues. The CDR3 nucleotides read TGTGCCAGCAGTTGGGACAGGGAAGGGTCCACAGATACGCAGTATTTT. It specifies CASSWDREGSTDTQYF.

The chain is built from TRBV18 and TRBJ2-2; no firm D call. V was trimmed by 3 bases and J by 8 bases, leaving 10 bases between them. The V gene's germline CDR1 is KGHSH and CDR2 LQKENI. The CDR3 is 13 residues long. Here the CDR3 reads CASSPGPAGELFF. In DNA form, the CDR3 reads TGTGCCAGCTCACCCGGGCCCGCTGGGGAGCTGTTTTTT.

Only one count was recorded for this clone. The chain joins TRBV4-3 to TRBJ1-2, with D unresolved. CDR1 is LGHNA, CDR2 YSLEER, per germline. This CDR3 is built from 15 residues. The ends were cut back, 0 bases at V and 0 bases at J, with 8 bases in the middle. For the CDR3, the DNA is TGCGCCAGCAGCCAAGACCCTGCCGCTAACTATGGCTACACCTTC. It yields the protein CASSQDPAANYGYTF.

V is TRBV19 and J is TRBJ2-6; no firm D call. Germline V gene data show CDR1 as LNHDA and CDR2 as SQIVND (reference sequence). The V end lost 3 bases, the J end lost 0 bases, and 0 bases lay between the germline ends. The CDR3 covers 13 residues. The CDR3 reads CASSISGANVLTF. The CDR3 nucleotides are TGTGCCAGTAGTATCTCTGGGGCCAACGTCCTGACTTTC.

V is TRBV28 and J is TRBJ1-5; 7 bases fit TRBD1. From germline, CDR1 is MDHEN and CDR2 SYDVKM. With V trimmed by 6 bases and J by 0 bases, 5 bases remained unmatched. The CDR3 length is 15 residues. CDR3 amino acids: CASSRDRASNQPQHF. In DNA, the CDR3 is TGTGCCAGCAGCCGCGACAGGGCTAGCAATCAGCCCCAGCATTTT.

Within the sample, this clone is hyperexpanded (1% or more). The chain couples TRBV29-1 to TRBJ2-7; tentatively, D is TRBD1 (5 bases). Trimming pared 3 bases from V and 1 base from J, leaving 7 bases between. The length of the CDR3 is 12 residues. Germline V gene lookup returns CDR1 SQVTM and CDR2 ANQGSEA. The CDR3 nucleotides are TGCAGCGTTGATACAGGTTCCTACGAGCAGTACTTC. This encodes CSVDTGSYEQYF.

The V gene is TRBV11-2, the J gene TRBJ2-3, with D maybe TRBD1 (6 bases). Trimming left V 1 base short and J 5 bases short, with 10 bases between. Germline V gives CDR1 SGHAT, CDR2 FQNNGV. The CDR3 length is 14 residues. The CDR3 protein is CASSLVGHEDTQYF. As DNA, the CDR3 is TGTGCCAGCAGCTTAGTGGGACATGAAGATACGCAGTATTTT.

This chain connects TRBV7-2 to TRBJ2-5; 7 positions agree with TRBD2. CDR1 and CDR2 from the germline V gene are SGHTA and FQGNSA. The CDR3 loop spans 13 amino acids. With 5 bases clipped from V and 10 bases from J, the junction kept 10 bases outside the gene matches. In DNA, the CDR3 is TGTGCCAGCAGCCCCTCTAAAAGCGGGATCCAGTACTTC. Its protein is CASSPSKSGIQYF. The variable domain in full, completed from reference TRBV7-2 and TRBJ2-5, reads GAGVSQSPSNKVTEKGKDVELRCDPISGHTALYWYRQSLGQGLEFLIYFQGNSAPDKSGLPSDRFSAERTGGSVSTLTIQRTQQEDSAVYLCASSPSKSGIQYFGPGTRLLVL.

This clone came up once. CDR3 region: CASSLEGQGFYEQYF. The CDR3 region has the DNA TGTGCCAGCAGCTTAGAGGGACAGGGGTTCTACGAGCAGTACTTC. This rearrangement joins TRBV11-2 to TRBJ2-7, with 10 nucleotides matching TRBD1. V was pared by 0 bases and J by 3 bases, with 2 bases of the junction left unmatched. Germline V gene lookup returns CDR1 SGHAT and CDR2 FQNNGV. The CDR3 spans 15 residues.

The chain has TRBV28 and TRBJ1-1; D remains ambiguous. V was cut by 2 bases and J by 1 base, with 8 bases left in between. The CDR3 extends over 14 amino acids. Germline V CDR1 and CDR2: MDHEN, SYDVKM. DNA of the CDR3: TGTGCCAGCAGTTTAGCAGATACGAACACTGAAGCTTTCTTT. It encodes CASSLADTNTEAFF.

The chain uses TRBV29-1 and TRBJ2-7; no firm D call. The V gene's germline CDR1 is SQVTM and CDR2 ANQGSEA. This CDR3 has 16 residues. Trimming removed 0 bases from V and 5 bases from J, with 20 bases in between. CDR3 nucleotides: TGCAGCGTTGAAGATCGAATAAGGGTCTCTCGCCACGAGCAGTACTTC. This codes for CSVEDRIRVSRHEQYF.

V and J are TRBV7-8 and TRBJ2-5, with 14 nucleotides matching TRBD2. The CDR3 loop spans 16 amino acids. The germline V gene has CDR1 SGHVS and CDR2 FQNEAQ. V dropped 5 bases and J dropped 3; count of bases not matched to a gene: 5. This chain's CDR3 is CASSAGLAGGKETQYF. The CDR3, as DNA: TGTGCCAGCAGCGCCGGACTAGCGGGAGGAAAAGAGACCCAGTACTTC.